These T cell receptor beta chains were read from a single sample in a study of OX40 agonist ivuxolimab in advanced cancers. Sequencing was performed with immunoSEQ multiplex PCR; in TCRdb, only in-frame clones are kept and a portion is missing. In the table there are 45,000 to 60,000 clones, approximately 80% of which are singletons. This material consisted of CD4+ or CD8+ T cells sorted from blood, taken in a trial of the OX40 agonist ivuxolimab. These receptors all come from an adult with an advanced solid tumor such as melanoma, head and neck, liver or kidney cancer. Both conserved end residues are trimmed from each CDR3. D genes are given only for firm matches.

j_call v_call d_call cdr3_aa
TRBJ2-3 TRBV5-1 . ASSPAGGPTDTQY
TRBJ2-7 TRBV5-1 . ASSSLTGFSYEQY
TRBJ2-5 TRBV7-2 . ASSLGGQQETQY
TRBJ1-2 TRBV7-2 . ASSPREGGYT
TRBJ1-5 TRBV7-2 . ASSSRTDDQPQH
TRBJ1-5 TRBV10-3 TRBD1 AIRQGAVGNQPQH
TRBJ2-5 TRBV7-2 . ASSYQETQY
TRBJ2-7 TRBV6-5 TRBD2 ASIPREGLGEQY
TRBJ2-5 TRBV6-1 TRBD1 ASSVQGFKYQETQY
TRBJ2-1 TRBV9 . ASSVNRAPNEQF
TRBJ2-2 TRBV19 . ASSIGEVGNTGELF
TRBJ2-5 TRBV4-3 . ASSHGSSLKETQY
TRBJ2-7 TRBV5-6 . ASSSVRGSRYEQY
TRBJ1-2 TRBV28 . ASSLPPPSYGYT
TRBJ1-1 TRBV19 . ASSIDRLNTEAF
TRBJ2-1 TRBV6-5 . ASRKPSANNEQF
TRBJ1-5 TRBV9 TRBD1 ASSVGTGGGQPQH
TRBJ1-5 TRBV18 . ASSGGEYLNQPQH
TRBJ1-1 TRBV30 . AWSVQGVFEAF
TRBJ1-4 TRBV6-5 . ASSSGVGAGEKLF
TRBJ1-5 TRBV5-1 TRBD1 ASSLGDRNQPQH
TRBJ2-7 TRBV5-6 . ASSLGYEQY
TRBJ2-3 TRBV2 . ASSLDVTDTQY
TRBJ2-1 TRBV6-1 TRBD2 ASSETSVYNEQF
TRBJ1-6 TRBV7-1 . ASSLVSQGGSPLH
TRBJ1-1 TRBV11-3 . ASSSPRQTEAF
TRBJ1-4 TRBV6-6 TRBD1 ASSSQTGDHEKLF
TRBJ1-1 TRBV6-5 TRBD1 ASSTRTGTTEAF
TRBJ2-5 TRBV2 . ASSRPKGAHGEQY
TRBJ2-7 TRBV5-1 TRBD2 ASSLVSTGIAGGYSYEQY
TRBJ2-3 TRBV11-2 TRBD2 ASSLGGWTSGGAADTQY
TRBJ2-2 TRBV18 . ASSPRVDGELF
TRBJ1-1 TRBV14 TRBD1 ASSHQGGGTEAF
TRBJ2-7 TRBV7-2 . ASSFGAHEQY
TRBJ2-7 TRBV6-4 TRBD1 ARPRTGFIEQY
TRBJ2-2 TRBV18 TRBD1 ASSPTQGTGELF
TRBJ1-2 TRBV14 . ASSQAGGGYGYT
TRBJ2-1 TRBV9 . ASSPGSVTYNEQF
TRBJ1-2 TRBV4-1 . ASSPGTYMNYGYT
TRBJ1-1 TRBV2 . ASSERASLMNTEAF
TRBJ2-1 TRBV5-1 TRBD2 ASSFSTSGLTYNEQF
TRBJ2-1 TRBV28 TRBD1 ASTSGQGRVDEQF
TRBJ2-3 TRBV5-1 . ASSLVGTDNSDTQY
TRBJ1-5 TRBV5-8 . ASSLAGWRNQPQH
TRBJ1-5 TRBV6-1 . ASSPVQSAQPQH
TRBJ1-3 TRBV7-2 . ASRTFGDPSGNTIY
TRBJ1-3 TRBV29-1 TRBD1 SGRTGSGNTIY
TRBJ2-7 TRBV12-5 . ASGRDTYEQY
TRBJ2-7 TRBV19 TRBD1 ASARDRVNEQY
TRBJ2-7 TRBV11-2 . ASSQNGGRSEQY
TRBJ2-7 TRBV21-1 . ASSKAPVVGTGLYEQY
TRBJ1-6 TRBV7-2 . ASSLGAGAGTNSPLH
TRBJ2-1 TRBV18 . ASSPPPDYNEQF
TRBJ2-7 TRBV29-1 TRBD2 SVSGTSGTYEQY
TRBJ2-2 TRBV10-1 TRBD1 ASGGQGMVTGELF
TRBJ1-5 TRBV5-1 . ASSPPVDSNQPQH
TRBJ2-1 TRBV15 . ATSREGGSPNEQF